This T cell receptor beta chain was obtained from a study of identical twins. To note about this clonotype: Its specificity is unknown.

General observations from the study: Beta out-of-frame sequences showed weaker excess sharing between twins. Memory repertoires lacked the insertion deficit that abundant cord blood beta clonotypes showed.

V lost 6 bases to trimming and J lost 0 bases, with 6 bases between them. The CDR3 is 14 amino acids. CDR1 is MNHEY and CDR2 is SMNVEV in the germline V gene (reference sequence). It was template switching that added a universal primer site, and there were unique molecular identifiers on the cDNA. Using its own MiXCR run on the 5' RACE reads, TCRdb lists one record per CDR3 protein. The sample holds more than 1.5 million distinct CDR3 sequences, about 32% seen once. This receptor was identified in a newborn girl in good health. The sample consisted of cord blood. The chain couples TRBV27 to TRBJ2-6, with D uncertain. This chain's CDR3 is CASRLTSGANVLTF. DNA for the CDR3: TGTGCCAGCAGACTAACCTCTGGGGCCAACGTCCTGACTTTC.